This TCR beta chain was identified in a study of blood T cell repertoires in COVID-19 (dated by TCRdb to 2020 to 2021). About the full investigation: Collaborator samples came from the United States, Italy and Spain and covered acute and convalescent phases of COVID-19. The material from the prospective study consisted of cDNA or gDNA derived from T cells, B-cell-depleted T cells, or PBMCs. The dataset comprised deeply sampled blood TCRbeta repertoires from subjects exposed to, actively infected with, or recovered from COVID-19. The repertoires were released in a freely available public database meant as a resource for research on the immune response to SARS-CoV-2. Samples were obtained from the ongoing ImmuneRACE study (first 160 participants) and from over 1,000 subjects provided by 6 global collaborators. A de-identified subject ID, COVID-19 status, age in years and sex were almost always included in the sample metadata. Where available, HLA class I and class II types were obtained from metadata supplied by the sample provider rather than from assay-based typing. What the research found in general, with its limitations: Clinical and demographic metadata were provided uncurated, with the amount varying by source and participant.

TCRbeta CDR3 regions were amplified from genomic DNA using the immunoSEQ Assay, a bias-controlled multiplex PCR. The original methods were these. Nucleated cell counts per sample were estimated from amplification of reference gene primers within the assay. To quantify the absolute abundance of each unique TCRbeta CDR3 rearrangement, sequence reads were collapsed and filtered. For each sample, productive Simpson clonality was calculated by taking the square root of Simpson's diversity index across productive rearrangements. Not all clones reach the TCRdb copy of this immuneACCESS table, which keeps in-frame sequences only. Checked studies attribute under half of the gap to unresolved V genes and leave the rest unexplained. V and J calls and clone size are those listed in that table; D and trimming were worked out from the DNA. The sample table holds 150,000 or so clones, of which 90% were seen once. Clones ranked in the top ten supply approximately 0.56% of the sample.

Each collaborating institution followed its own protocols to collect whole blood in K2EDTA tubes. Collaborator samples were shipped for TCRbeta analysis as frozen whole blood, isolated PBMCs, or DNA extracted from either sample type. CDR1 and CDR2 are read off the germline V gene as KGHDR and SFDVKD. V is trimmed back by 1 base and J by 1 base, and the junction contains 1 base that no gene match accounts for. CDR3 length: 16 amino acids, cysteine to phenylalanine. The sequence is cut down to CDR3 DNA, 48 bases in frame from base 1. Points on this clone: The specificity of this receptor is unknown. Base quality data are lacking; no much larger clone is found one base away.

The TCR originated in a man aged 50 to 59 with acute or convalescent COVID-19. Sequencing was done on a sample of peripheral blood. The V and J genes are TRBV24-1 and TRBJ2-5, with 11 central nucleotides matching TRBD2. The CDR3 amino acid sequence is: CATSDFGTSGQETQYF. The base sequence is TGTGCCACCAGTGATTTTGGGACTAGCGGCCAAGAGACCCAGTACTTC.